Below, 24 T cell receptor beta chains from the same sample are listed, as sequenced in a study of Tregs in tolerant kidney transplant recipients. Profiling relied on immunoSEQ multiplex PCR, and the TCRdb table lists in-frame clones only, not all of them. The sample lists about 110,000 clones; around 90% were seen once. The starting material was CD4+ T cells from blood, obtained before the transplant. The origin of the receptors is a human donor who received a combined kidney and bone marrow transplant.

This sequence joins TRBV27 and TRBJ1-5; weak D call: TRBD1 (5 bases). Germline V CDR1 and CDR2: MNHEY, SMNVEV (reference sequence). With 8 bases removed from V and 0 bases from J, the gap between germline ends came to 17 bases. The CDR3 covers 16 residues. Written as DNA, the CDR3 is TGTGCCAGCTCTGAGGGCGGGACGCATAGCAATCAGCCCCAGCATTTT. Translated, it gives CASSEGGTHSNQPQHF.

V gene TRBV10-3 combines with J gene TRBJ2-2; TRBD2 matches at 7 bases. The V and J ends lost 11 bases and 1 base, in that order; junction bases with no gene match: 7. Germline CDR1 and CDR2: ENHRY and SYGVKD. The CDR3 loop spans 14 amino acids. The CDR3 region is CAAAGRGNTGELFF. CDR3 DNA sequence: TGTGCCGCGGCGGGGAGGGGGAACACCGGGGAGCTGTTTTTT.

J is TRBJ2-7 and V is TRBV11-2; D is ambiguous. CDR3 length: 12 amino acids. Between the trimmed V and J ends, which lost 5 bases and 1 base, there was a span of 6 bases. CDR1 and CDR2 (germline): SGHAT, FQNNGV. The CDR3 DNA is TGTGCCAGCAGCCTACTATCCTACGAGCAGTACTTC. Translated: CASSLLSYEQYF. The full variable domain, its missing parts supplied by reference TRBV11-2 and TRBJ2-7, is EAGVAQSPRYKIIEKRQSVAFWCNPISGHATLYWYQQILGQGPKLLIQFQNNGVVDDSQLPKDRFSAERLKGVDSTLKIQPAKLEDSAVYLCASSLLSYEQYFGPGTRLTVT.

J is TRBJ2-5 and V is TRBV6-5; tentative D call: TRBD2 (7 bases). Trimming pared 4 bases from V and 4 bases from J, leaving 19 bases between. Germline loops: CDR1 MNHEY, CDR2 SVGAGI. The CDR3 has 16 amino acids. CDR3 DNA: TGTGCCAGCAGTTCCTCAGGGGTGGGGGGGATAGAGACCCAGTACTTC. This encodes CASSSSGVGGIETQYF.

The rearrangement uses TRBV7-2 and TRBJ2-2; 7 bases fit TRBD2. Germline values: CDR1 SGHTA, CDR2 FQGNSA. Trimming at V came to 0 bases and at J to 4 bases, leaving 5 bases not matched to a gene. The CDR3 is 16 amino acids. The CDR3 is CASSLATGGGTGELFF. CDR3 DNA sequence: TGTGCCAGCAGCTTAGCCACGGGAGGCGGCACCGGGGAGCTGTTTTTT.

The chain carries TRBV11-2 and TRBJ2-5; weak D call: TRBD2 (6 bases). With 5 bases removed from V and 1 base from J, the gap between germline ends came to 14 bases. Germline V gene data show CDR1 as SGHAT and CDR2 as FQNNGV. The CDR3 sequence is 15 residues long. The CDR3 region has the DNA TGTGCCAGCAGCAAGACAGCCGGGAGCCAAGAGACCCAGTACTTC. Translating gives CASSKTAGSQETQYF. Drawing the rest from reference TRBV11-2 and TRBJ2-5, the complete variable domain is EAGVAQSPRYKIIEKRQSVAFWCNPISGHATLYWYQQILGQGPKLLIQFQNNGVVDDSQLPKDRFSAERLKGVDSTLKIQPAKLEDSAVYLCASSKTAGSQETQYFGPGTRLLVL.

CDR3 bases: TGTGCCAGCAGCACTACCAGGGATGGGCAGCCCCAGCATTTT. This codes for CASSTTRDGQPQHF. The J gene is TRBJ1-5, the V gene TRBV7-2, with D perhaps matching TRBD1 (5 bases). The CDR3 loop spans 14 amino acids. Germline V gene sequence: CDR1 SGHTA, CDR2 FQGNSA. Between the trimmed V and J ends, which lost 5 bases and 7 bases, there was a span of 15 bases.

This chain uses TRBV5-4 with TRBJ1-3; 12 nucleotides line up with TRBD1. Per germline, CDR1 SGHNT and CDR2 YYREEE (reference sequence). CDR3 length: 16 residues. Trimming removed 8 bases from V and 1 base from J; junction bases left unmatched: 7. CDR3 sequence: CASSRDRGLSGNTIYF. CDR3 DNA: TGTGCCAGTAGTCGGGACAGGGGGCTTTCTGGAAACACCATATATTTT.

As regards this clone: In the same sample, other DNA sequences code for this CDR3. The V gene is TRBV4-1, the J gene TRBJ1-4; a possible D gene is TRBD1 (5 bases). V was cut by 1 base and J by 8 bases, with 11 bases left in between. Germline V gene data show CDR1 as MGHRA and CDR2 as YSYEKL. The CDR3 has 14 amino acids. The CDR3 nucleotides are TGCGCCAGCAGCCAAGCGGGGGGGGGAGAAAAACTGTTTTTT. It encodes CASSQAGGGEKLFF.

V is TRBV6-6 and J is TRBJ1-2; D gene uncertain. The CDR3 extends over 15 amino acids. The germline V gene has CDR1 MNHNY and CDR2 SVGAGI (reference sequence). With 0 bases removed from V and 8 bases from J, the gap between germline ends came to 16 bases. CDR3 amino acids: CASSYSILRGEGYTF. DNA for the CDR3: TGTGCCAGCAGTTACTCGATTCTGCGGGGAGAGGGCTACACCTTC.

This clone is a singleton in its sample. The chain has TRBV7-2 and TRBJ2-4; 7 bases are shared with TRBD1. This CDR3 region has 14 residues. V trimming: 5 bases; J trimming: 6 bases; junction bases outside the gene matches: 7. The germline V gene has CDR1 SGHTA and CDR2 FQGNSA. CDR3 in amino acids: CASSPEGAANIQYF. CDR3 nucleotide sequence: TGTGCCAGCAGCCCCGAGGGGGCCGCAAACATTCAGTACTTC.

V and J are TRBV12-5 and TRBJ1-1; D is ambiguous. V lost 5 bases to trimming and J lost 3 bases, with 7 bases between them. This CDR3 has 12 residues. Germline V gives CDR1 LGHNT, CDR2 FRNRAP. The CDR3: CASGSRDTEAFF. In DNA, the CDR3 is TGTGCTAGTGGTAGTCGGGACACTGAAGCTTTCTTT.

The CDR3 bases are TGTGCCACCAGCAGAGATCTAGCGGGAGTCTACAATGAGCAGTTCTTC. It yields the protein CATSRDLAGVYNEQFF. V and J are TRBV15 and TRBJ2-1, with 10 bases that match TRBD2. Trimming removed 0 bases from V and 3 bases from J; junction bases left unmatched: 2. Germline V gives CDR1 LNHNV, CDR2 YYDKDF (reference sequence). The CDR3 consists of 16 residues.

The J gene is TRBJ2-3, the V gene TRBV11-3, with a tentative D call TRBD1 (6 bases). Germline V gene lookup returns CDR1 SGHNT and CDR2 YENEEA. V lost 5 bases and J lost 3, with 12 bases in between. The CDR3 runs 14 residues. The CDR3 region has the DNA TGTGCCAGCAGCCTTGCAGGGGAAACAGATACGCAGTATTTT. Its translation is CASSLAGETDTQYF.

The gene calls are TRBV30 and TRBJ1-2; tentative D call: TRBD1 (6 bases). The CDR3 runs to 14 residues. Trimming pared 0 bases from V and 4 bases from J, leaving 12 bases between. Germline loops: CDR1 GTSNPN, CDR2 SVGIG (reference sequence). Written as DNA, the CDR3 is TGTGCCTGGAGTGTAGTCCAGGGGCTCTATGGCTACACCTTC. Amino acid sequence: CAWSVVQGLYGYTF.

The rearrangement joins TRBV25-1 to TRBJ1-2; 7 bases fit TRBD1. Trimming removed 1 base from V and 7 bases from J; junction bases left unmatched: 6. The CDR3 sequence is 14 residues long. The V gene's germline CDR1 is MGHDK and CDR2 SYGVNS. This CDR3 is CASSESRGLGGYTF. The CDR3 DNA is TGTGCCAGCAGTGAATCGAGGGGGCTGGGTGGCTACACCTTC.

This clone was detected only once. This chain links TRBV11-2 with TRBJ2-7; 7 positions match TRBD2. With V trimmed by 5 bases and J by 2 bases, 9 bases remained unmatched. CDR1 and CDR2 from the germline V gene are SGHAT and FQNNGV. The CDR3 loop spans 15 amino acids. The CDR3 nucleotides are TGTGCCAGCAGCCCCCCCGCTAGCGGTCCCTACGAGCAGTACTTC. This translates into CASSPPASGPYEQYF.

V usage is TRBV10-3 and J usage is TRBJ2-3, with D perhaps TRBD2 (6 bases). CDR1 and CDR2 (germline): ENHRY, SYGVKD. CDR3 length: 12 amino acids. The ends were cut back, 10 bases at V and 2 bases at J, with 10 bases in the middle. CDR3 bases: TGTGCCACCCGGGACTCCACAGATACGCAGTATTTT. This gives the protein CATRDSTDTQYF.

The genes are TRBV25-1 and TRBJ1-3, with D possibly TRBD1 on 5 matching bases. Trimming removed 1 base from V and 2 bases from J, with 12 bases in between. Per germline, CDR1 MGHDK and CDR2 SYGVNS. This CDR3 is 16 amino acids long. CDR3 residues: CASSESRGTAGNTIYF. The CDR3 nucleotides read TGTGCCAGCAGTGAATCCCGAGGGACTGCTGGAAACACCATATATTTT.

In this sample, this clone turned up a few times. The rearrangement joins TRBV19 to TRBJ2-1; 11 bases map to TRBD1. The V gene's germline CDR1 is LNHDA and CDR2 SQIVND (reference sequence). The CDR3 contains 16 residues. The junction had 7 bases not matched to a gene; V was cut back by 5 bases and J by 4 bases. The CDR3 loop is CASSLAGQGAYNEQFF. Here the CDR3 DNA reads TGTGCCAGTAGTTTGGCCGGACAGGGGGCATACAATGAGCAGTTCTTC.

The V gene is TRBV7-2, the J gene TRBJ2-1; the match to TRBD2 covers 9 bases. Germline-derived CDR1 and CDR2 are SGHTA and FQGNSA. The J segment lost 4 bases and the V segment lost 5 bases, leaving 3 bases of the junction unmatched. The CDR3 sequence is 14 residues long. CDR3 region: CASSRLAGYNEQFF. In DNA form, the CDR3 reads TGTGCCAGCAGCCGTCTAGCGGGGTACAATGAGCAGTTCTTC.

The genes are TRBV5-1 and TRBJ1-6, with D maybe TRBD1 (5 bases). Trimming removed 0 bases at V and 3 bases at J, with 7 bases between. CDR1 and CDR2 (germline): SGHRS, YFSETQ. The CDR3 loop spans 15 amino acids. The CDR3 loop is CASSLGRDYNSPLHF. The CDR3 bases are TGCGCCAGCAGCTTGGGCAGGGACTATAATTCACCCCTCCACTTT. The full variable domain, rest sourced from reference TRBV5-1 and TRBJ1-6, is KAGVTQTPRYLIKTRGQQVTLSCSPISGHRSVSWYQQTPGQGLQFLFEYFSETQRNKGNFPGRFSGRQFSNSRSEMNVSTLELGDSALYLCASSLGRDYNSPLHFGNGTRLTVT.

The DNA of the CDR3 is TGTGCCAGCAGCTCGCCAACCCTACCTAGCTCCTACAATGAGCAGTTCTTC. The encoded protein is CASSSPTLPSSYNEQFF. The chain links TRBV7-2 to TRBJ2-1; unclear D gene. CDR1 SGHTA and CDR2 FQGNSA come from the germline V gene. This CDR3 comprises 17 residues. V was cut by 4 bases and J by 0 bases, with 16 bases left in between.

The chain recombines TRBV28 with TRBJ2-7; the match to TRBD2 covers 7 bases. V shed 5 bases, J shed 2 bases, and the junction held 9 bases outside the gene matches. The CDR3 spans 15 residues. Germline V gene sequence: CDR1 MDHEN, CDR2 SYDVKM. DNA of the CDR3: TGTGCCAGCAGTCGGCGGGGGACGGTTACCTACGAGCAGTACTTC. As protein: CASSRRGTVTYEQYF.